Listed here are 28 T cell receptor beta chains from one sample, sequenced in a study of T cells expressing NK-cell markers. TCRdb reprocessed the 5' RACE reads and stores each CDR3 protein as one record, lacking DNA. In all, the sample yields a few hundred thousand distinct CDR3 sequences. Sequencing input: blood T cells: a sorted CD56 or NKG2C T cell subset, CD4+ or CD8+ T cells, or bulk PBMC T cells (not recorded which). The receptors were gathered from a man aged 18 to 69 in good health.

The chain combines TRBV5-1 with TRBJ2-5; TCRdb designates TRBD2, a call that cannot be tested without DNA. CDR3 length equals 18 residues. Germline V gene data show CDR1 as SGHRS and CDR2 as YFSETQ. CDR3 residues: CASSPRLAGGMGQETQYF.

The genes are TRBV6-5 and TRBJ2-1; the TCRdb D gene call, TRBD2, has no DNA to confirm it. CDR1 MNHEY and CDR2 SVGAGI come from the germline V gene. The CDR3 totals 14 residues. This chain's CDR3 is CASSSAWRINEQFF.

This chain connects TRBV11-1 to TRBJ2-2; TCRdb gives TRBD1 as the D gene, but with no DNA this cannot be confirmed. Germline CDR1 and CDR2: SGHAT and FQDESV (reference sequence). The CDR3 runs to 18 residues. CDR3 protein: CASRAGTRKDQNTGELFF. Drawing the rest from reference TRBV11-1 and TRBJ2-2, the complete variable domain is EAEVAQSPRYKITEKSQAVAFWCDPISGHATLYWYRQILGQGPELLVQFQDESVVDDSQLPKDRFSAERLKGVDSTLKIQPAELGDSAMYLCASRAGTRKDQNTGELFFGEGSRLTVL.

The genes are TRBV27 and TRBJ2-2. The CDR3 is 14 amino acids. The germline CDR1 and CDR2 sequences are MNHEY and SMNVEV (reference sequence). CDR3 amino acids: CASSNRPPSGELFF.

J is TRBJ1-5 and V is TRBV14. Germline CDR1 and CDR2: SGHDN and FVKESK. The CDR3 spans 14 residues. The CDR3 protein is CASSQDRSIQPQHF. Drawing the rest from reference TRBV14 and TRBJ1-5, the complete variable domain is EAGVTQFPSHSVIEKGQTVTLRCDPISGHDNLYWYRRVMGKEIKFLLHFVKESKQDESGMPNNRFLAERTGGTYSTLKVQPAELEDSGVYFCASSQDRSIQPQHFGDGTRLSIL.

V gene TRBV7-9 combines with J gene TRBJ2-3; TCRdb gives TRBD1 as the D gene, but with no DNA this cannot be confirmed. The CDR3 length is 15 residues. Per the germline V gene, CDR1 is SEHNR and CDR2 is FQNEAQ (reference sequence). This CDR3 reads CASSLQGAGTDTQYF.

J is TRBJ2-1 and V is TRBV19; TCRdb returns TRBD2, unconfirmable since there is no DNA. Looked up from germline, CDR1 is LNHDA and CDR2 is SQIVND (reference sequence). The CDR3 length is 19 residues. CDR3 residues: CASSIFWASGGGSYNEQFF. The full variable domain, completed using reference TRBV19 and TRBJ2-1, is DGGITQSPKYLFRKEGQNVTLSCEQNLNHDAMYWYRQDPGQGLRLIYYSQIVNDFQKGDIAEGYSVSREKKESFPLTVTSAQKNPTAFYLCASSIFWASGGGSYNEQFFGPGTRLTVL.

The chain is built from TRBV12-5 and TRBJ2-2; no DNA is available, so the TRBD1 call from TCRdb remains unchecked. The CDR3 is 17 amino acids. From germline, CDR1 is LGHNT and CDR2 FRNRAP. CDR3 protein: CASGGPGTGVDAGELFF.

The V gene is TRBV21-1, the J gene TRBJ2-3; lacking DNA, the TRBD1 call made by TCRdb goes unchecked. TRBV21-1 is recorded as a pseudogene. The CDR3 covers 17 residues. The chain's CDR3 is CASSRRCGGTRGDTQYF.

The CDR3 sequence: CASSPLGRGAEQPQHF. The V gene is TRBV4-2, the J gene TRBJ1-5; the D call of TRBD1 rests on TCRdb alone, since no DNA is present to check it. The CDR3 is 16 amino acids. Germline CDR1 reads LGHNA; CDR2 reads YNFKEQ.

J is TRBJ2-7 and V is TRBV7-9; TCRdb's D call, TRBD2, is unchecked because there is no DNA. Per the germline V gene, CDR1 is SEHNR and CDR2 is FQNEAQ (reference sequence). The CDR3 consists of 16 residues. The CDR3 reads CASSLSSRAGGPEQYF.

This sequence joins TRBV20-1 and TRBJ2-7. The CDR3 contains 13 residues. CDR1 and CDR2 from the germline V gene are DFQATT and SNEGSKA (reference sequence). This chain's CDR3 is CSARWQRYGEQYF.

This sequence joins TRBV18 and TRBJ2-6. Germline-derived CDR1 and CDR2 are KGHSH and LQKENI. The CDR3 is 18 residues long. This CDR3 is CASSPRRDSSSGANVLTF.

The V and J genes are TRBV5-4 and TRBJ1-1; TCRdb selects TRBD1, and the lack of DNA leaves this call unchecked. This CDR3 is built from 14 residues. Germline values: CDR1 SGHNT, CDR2 YYREEE (reference sequence). CDR3 protein: CATRFRDRGSEAFF. The complete variable domain, with remaining parts taken from reference TRBV5-4 and TRBJ1-1, reads ETGVTQSPTHLIKTRGQQVTLRCSSQSGHNTVSWYQQALGQGPQFIFQYYREEENGRGNFPPRFSGLQFPNYSSELNVNALELDDSALYLCATRFRDRGSEAFFGQGTRLTVV.

V usage is TRBV28 and J usage is TRBJ2-7; the TCRdb call, TRBD1, lacks DNA for checking. The V gene's germline CDR1 is MDHEN and CDR2 SYDVKM. The CDR3 sequence is 15 residues long. The CDR3: CASSSVGVGSYEQYF.

This chain uses TRBV28 with TRBJ1-1; the TCRdb call, TRBD1, lacks DNA for checking. Germline CDR1 is MDHEN and CDR2 is SYDVKM. This CDR3 spans 14 amino acids. CDR3 residues: CASSKPQGYTEAFF.

The rearrangement joins TRBV20-1 to TRBJ1-2. The germline CDR1 and CDR2 sequences are DFQATT and SNEGSKA (reference sequence). The CDR3 has 12 residues. This CDR3 is CSASTGGYGYTF.

The rearrangement links TRBV15 to TRBJ2-7; TCRdb proposes TRBD1, but this gene call is untestable without DNA. The CDR3 totals 15 residues. Looked up from germline, CDR1 is LNHNV and CDR2 is YYDKDF (reference sequence). The CDR3 sequence is CATSRGARGIYEQYF. Full variable domain (outside the CDR3, taken from reference TRBV15 and TRBJ2-7): DAMVIQNPRYQVTQFGKPVTLSCSQTLNHNVMYWYQQKSSQAPKLLFHYYDKDFNNEADTPDNFQSRRPNTSFCFLDIRSPGLGDTAMYLCATSRGARGIYEQYFGPGTRLTVT.

This chain's CDR3 is CAIGDRFEETQYF. The chain combines TRBV10-3 with TRBJ2-5; as DNA is missing, the TRBD1 call by TCRdb cannot be tested. Germline V gene sequence: CDR1 ENHRY, CDR2 SYGVKD. CDR3 length equals 13 residues.

This chain uses TRBV4-1 with TRBJ2-5; the D gene TCRdb calls, TRBD2, cannot be checked with no DNA. The CDR3 runs to 16 residues. The V gene's germline CDR1 is MGHRA and CDR2 YSYEKL. The CDR3 loop reads CASSLNSGGYQETQYF.

The rearrangement uses TRBV14 and TRBJ2-7. The CDR3 has 15 amino acids. Germline-derived CDR1 and CDR2 are SGHDN and FVKESK. CDR3 amino acids: CASSQDTGGSYEQYF.

The chain links TRBV7-2 to TRBJ2-3; the TCRdb D gene call, TRBD2, has no DNA to confirm it. CDR1 is SGHTA, CDR2 FQGNSA, per germline. CDR3 length equals 16 residues. CDR3 sequence: CASSPRTSGAGDTQYF.

The chain couples TRBV12-3 or TRBV12-4 to TRBJ2-2; without DNA, the TCRdb call of TRBD1 cannot be checked. The CDR3 runs 15 residues. This CDR3 reads CASIKEGGGTGELFF.

The gene calls are TRBV20-1 and TRBJ2-5; the D call of TRBD2 rests on TCRdb alone, since no DNA is present to check it. Germline CDR1 DFQATT, CDR2 SNEGSKA (reference sequence). The CDR3 is 14 amino acids. CDR3 protein: CSAVTSSRGKTQYF.

The chain is built from TRBV6-5 and TRBJ2-5. The germline gives CDR1 MNHEY, CDR2 SVGAGI. This CDR3 has 15 residues. The CDR3 loop is CASSYSRGSQETQYF.

The chain carries TRBV20-1 and TRBJ1-6; TCRdb picks TRBD1, but there is no DNA to check that call. This CDR3 is 17 amino acids long. Germline V gene sequence: CDR1 DFQATT, CDR2 SNEGSKA (reference sequence). The CDR3 here is CSAREGGRGSRNSPLHF.

The gene calls are TRBV6-1 and TRBJ2-7; the D gene TCRdb calls, TRBD2, cannot be checked with no DNA. Germline lookup yields CDR1 MNHNS and CDR2 SASEGT. The CDR3 consists of 14 residues. CDR3 region: CASRQDIGSYEQYF.

The rearrangement links TRBV19 to TRBJ2-7; TCRdb reports TRBD1, a call that lacks DNA to check it against. The CDR3 is 14 amino acids. In germline, CDR1 is LNHDA, CDR2 SQIVND (reference sequence). CDR3 loop: CASTSGAGAAEQYF.